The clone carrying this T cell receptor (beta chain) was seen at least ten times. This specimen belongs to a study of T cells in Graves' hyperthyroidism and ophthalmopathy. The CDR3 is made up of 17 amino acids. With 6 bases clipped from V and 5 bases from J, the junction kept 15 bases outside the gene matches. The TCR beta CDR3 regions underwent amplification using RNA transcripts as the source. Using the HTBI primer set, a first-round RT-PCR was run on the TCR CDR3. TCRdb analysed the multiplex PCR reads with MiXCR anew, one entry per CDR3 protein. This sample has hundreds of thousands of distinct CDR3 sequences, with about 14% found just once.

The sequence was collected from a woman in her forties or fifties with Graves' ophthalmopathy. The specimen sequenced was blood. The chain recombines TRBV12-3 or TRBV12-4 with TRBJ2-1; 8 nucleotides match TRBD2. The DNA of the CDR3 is TGTGCCAGCAGGTTAAATAGCGGGGTCAGCCCGAACAATGAGCAGTTCTTC. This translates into CASRLNSGVSPNNEQFF.